Listed below are T cell receptor beta chains from one sample, sequenced in a study of early T cells in non-severe SARS-CoV-2 infection. TCRdb re-called the 5' RACE reads with MiXCR, one entry per CDR3 protein. This sample carries 37,000 or so distinct CDR3 sequences, 5.8% of them seen once, and the ten largest clones take about a quarter. Material for sequencing was whole blood. The receptors come from an adult who was a healthcare worker with PCR-confirmed SARS-CoV-2 infection or an uninfected control (not recorded which). Each CDR3 is given with its conserved first and last residue. The D gene is left open where the match is weak. Part of the rows lack a size; the others show once, few, many or a class for expanded clones.

D gene: .; clone size: few; V gene: TRBV4-2; J gene: TRBJ2-3; CDR3 DNA: TGTGCCAGCGGGGGAGCCCGAACAGATACGCAGTATTTT; CDR3 protein: CASGGARTDTQYF
D gene: .; clone size: many; V gene: TRBV18; J gene: TRBJ2-7; CDR3 DNA: TGTGCCAGCTCACCAGGGGGGTCTCAACGGTACGAGCAGTACTTC; CDR3 protein: CASSPGGSQRYEQYF
D gene: .; clone size: .; V gene: TRBV6-1; J gene: TRBJ1-5; CDR3 DNA: TGTGCCAGCAGTGAACGGGGACCCAGCAATCAGCCCCAGCATTTT; CDR3 protein: CASSERGPSNQPQHF
D gene: .; clone size: many; V gene: TRBV24-1; J gene: TRBJ2-7; CDR3 DNA: TGTGCCACCAGTGATTCTACACCGAACGAGCAGTACTTC; CDR3 protein: CATSDSTPNEQYF
D gene: TRBD1; clone size: many; V gene: TRBV4-3; J gene: TRBJ1-1; CDR3 DNA: TGCGCCAGCAGCCAAGGAGGGACAGGCACAGCTTTCTTT; CDR3 protein: CASSQGGTGTAFF
D gene: TRBD2; clone size: .; V gene: TRBV7-6; J gene: TRBJ2-7; CDR3 DNA: TGTGCCAGCAGCCTTACCCCGGGGGGGCGCTCCTACGAGCAGTACTTC; CDR3 protein: CASSLTPGGRSYEQYF
D gene: .; clone size: many; V gene: TRBV19; J gene: TRBJ1-2; CDR3 DNA: TGTGCCAGTAGTATGGTGGAAAGGGGTGGCTACACCTTC; CDR3 protein: CASSMVERGGYTF
D gene: .; clone size: many; V gene: TRBV7-2; J gene: TRBJ2-5; CDR3 DNA: TGTGCCAGCAGCTTAAGAAGGGTAGCTTTGGCAGAGACCCAGTACTTC; CDR3 protein: CASSLRRVALAETQYF
D gene: .; clone size: .; V gene: TRBV24-1; J gene: TRBJ1-5; CDR3 DNA: TGTGCCACCAATGCTCTCGCCAGGGTGGGTCAGCCCCAGCATTTT; CDR3 protein: CATNALARVGQPQHF
D gene: .; clone size: many; V gene: TRBV20-1; J gene: TRBJ1-5; CDR3 DNA: TGCAGTGGGACGGGAAGCGGGCAGCCCCAGCATTTT; CDR3 protein: CSGTGSGQPQHF
D gene: .; clone size: few; V gene: TRBV20-1; J gene: TRBJ2-1; CDR3 DNA: TGCAGTGCTAGTGCCCCGGAGAGCGGGTCCAATGAGCAGTTCTTC; CDR3 protein: CSASAPESGSNEQFF
D gene: TRBD1; clone size: few; V gene: TRBV30; J gene: TRBJ1-2; CDR3 DNA: TGTGCCTGGAGTGTCGGACAGGGGGCCGGCTATGGCTACACCTTC; CDR3 protein: CAWSVGQGAGYGYTF
D gene: .; clone size: many; V gene: TRBV10-3; J gene: TRBJ2-5; CDR3 DNA: TGTGCCACCATGGCGGGGTACCAGACCCAGTACTTC; CDR3 protein: CATMAGYQTQYF
D gene: TRBD1; clone size: .; V gene: TRBV7-9; J gene: TRBJ2-5; CDR3 DNA: TGTGCCAGCAGCTATCGGGGACAGAAAGAGACCCAGTACTTC; CDR3 protein: CASSYRGQKETQYF
D gene: .; clone size: many; V gene: TRBV11-2; J gene: TRBJ2-3; CDR3 DNA: TGTGCCAGCAGCATGAGCACAGATACGCAGTATTTT; CDR3 protein: CASSMSTDTQYF
D gene: .; clone size: many; V gene: TRBV2; J gene: TRBJ2-3; CDR3 DNA: TGTGCCAGCAGTGAAGATACCCGAGATACGCAGTATTTT; CDR3 protein: CASSEDTRDTQYF
D gene: .; clone size: many; V gene: TRBV20-1; J gene: TRBJ2-5; CDR3 DNA: TGCAGTGCTAGAGTCCTGGGGGGGCCCGATATGACCCAGTACTTC; CDR3 protein: CSARVLGGPDMTQYF
D gene: TRBD1; clone size: .; V gene: TRBV6-1; J gene: TRBJ1-5; CDR3 DNA: TGTGCCAGCAAGTCAGGACAGGGTGATCAGCCCCAGCATTTT; CDR3 protein: CASKSGQGDQPQHF
D gene: .; clone size: many; V gene: TRBV5-6; J gene: TRBJ2-5; CDR3 DNA: TGTGCCAGCAGCTTTGTCCAAGAGACCCAGTACTTC; CDR3 protein: CASSFVQETQYF
D gene: .; clone size: many; V gene: TRBV20-1; J gene: TRBJ2-5; CDR3 DNA: TGCAGTGCTAGAGATCCCCGCAGCGGAGAGACCCAGTACTTC; CDR3 protein: CSARDPRSGETQYF
D gene: TRBD1; clone size: .; V gene: TRBV3-1; J gene: TRBJ2-2; CDR3 DNA: TGTGCCAGCAGCCAAGACCAGACAGGGGACACCGGGGAGCTGTTTTTT; CDR3 protein: CASSQDQTGDTGELFF
D gene: .; clone size: .; V gene: TRBV19; J gene: TRBJ1-1; CDR3 DNA: TGTGCCAGTAGTAGGGACCGCATGAACACTGAAGCTTTCTTT; CDR3 protein: CASSRDRMNTEAFF
D gene: TRBD1; clone size: .; V gene: TRBV30; J gene: TRBJ2-5; CDR3 DNA: TGTGCCTATACCACCAGGACAGGGGGGCAAGAGACCCAGTACTTC; CDR3 protein: CAYTTRTGGQETQYF
D gene: TRBD1; clone size: many; V gene: TRBV7-9; J gene: TRBJ2-3; CDR3 DNA: TGTGCCAGCAGCTCGACGACAGGGGATACGCAGTATTTT; CDR3 protein: CASSSTTGDTQYF
D gene: .; clone size: many; V gene: TRBV6-1; J gene: TRBJ2-5; CDR3 DNA: TGTGCCAGCAGACCGATGGATAGGTCGACCCAGTACTTC; CDR3 protein: CASRPMDRSTQYF
D gene: .; clone size: many; V gene: TRBV6-5; J gene: TRBJ1-1; CDR3 DNA: TGTGCCAGCACCCTGGACTCCCAAGCTTTCTTT; CDR3 protein: CASTLDSQAFF
D gene: .; clone size: many; V gene: TRBV10-3; J gene: TRBJ2-3; CDR3 DNA: TGTGCCATCAGTGAGACACCTTCGGTCGCGCAGGATACGCAGTATTTT; CDR3 protein: CAISETPSVAQDTQYF
D gene: TRBD2; clone size: .; V gene: TRBV6-6; J gene: TRBJ2-1; CDR3 DNA: TGTGCCATTGGGAGGGCGGAGCAGTTCTTC; CDR3 protein: CAIGRAEQFF
D gene: .; clone size: .; V gene: TRBV4-3; J gene: TRBJ1-1; CDR3 DNA: TGCGCCAGCAGCCAAGATGTCGGGAACACTGAAGCTTTCTTT; CDR3 protein: CASSQDVGNTEAFF
D gene: .; clone size: .; V gene: TRBV6-6; J gene: TRBJ2-5; CDR3 DNA: TGTGCCAGCAGTTCCTCCCGTGAGACCCAGTACTTC; CDR3 protein: CASSSSRETQYF
D gene: TRBD2; clone size: .; V gene: TRBV2; J gene: TRBJ2-2; CDR3 DNA: TGTGCCAGCAGTCTAAACGGGGTAGCGGGAGGGGCCACCGGGGAGCTGTTTTTT; CDR3 protein: CASSLNGVAGGATGELFF
D gene: .; clone size: many; V gene: TRBV2; J gene: TRBJ2-6; CDR3 DNA: TGTGCCAGCAGTCCTCAGGGAATAGGGGTCCCTGGGGCCAACGTCCTGACTTTC; CDR3 protein: CASSPQGIGVPGANVLTF